This TCR beta chain was profiled in a study of lymphopenia after photon versus proton radiotherapy. Data came from immunoSEQ multiplex PCR; TCRdb stores just in-frame clones and leaves some out. The table lists approximately 70,000 clones, around 90% of them singletons. The germline V gene has CDR1 LGHNA and CDR2 YSLEER. The CDR3 loop spans 17 amino acids. The chain joins TRBV4-3 to TRBJ2-5, with 10 bases lining up with TRBD2. TRBJ2-7 matches the DNA end more closely, so the J call is doubtful. Sample: peripheral blood, taken from a patient treated with proton-based radiotherapy. The source of this sequence is a man older than 75 with esophageal cancer. CDR3 region: CASSQDGGASGSYEQYF. CDR3 nucleotide sequence: TGCGCCAGCAGCCAAGACGGCGGAGCTAGCGGGAGTTACGAGCAGTACTTC.